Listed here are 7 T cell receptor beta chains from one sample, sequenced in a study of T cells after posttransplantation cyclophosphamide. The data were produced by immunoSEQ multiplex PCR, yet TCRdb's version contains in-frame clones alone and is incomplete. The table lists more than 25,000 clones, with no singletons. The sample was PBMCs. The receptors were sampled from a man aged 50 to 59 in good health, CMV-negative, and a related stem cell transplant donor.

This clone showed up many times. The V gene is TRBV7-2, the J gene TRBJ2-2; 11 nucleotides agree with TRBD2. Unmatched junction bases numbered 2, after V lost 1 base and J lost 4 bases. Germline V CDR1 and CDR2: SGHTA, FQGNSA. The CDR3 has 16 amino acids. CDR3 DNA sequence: TGTGCCAGCAGCTTAGTGGGGACTAGCGGCACCGGGGAGCTGTTTTTT. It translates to CASSLVGTSGTGELFF.

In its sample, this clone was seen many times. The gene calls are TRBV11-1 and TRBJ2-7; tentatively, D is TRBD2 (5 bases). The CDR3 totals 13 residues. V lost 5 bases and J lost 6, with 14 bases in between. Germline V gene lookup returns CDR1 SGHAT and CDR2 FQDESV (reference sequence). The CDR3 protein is CASSPTGETEQYF. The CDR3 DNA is TGTGCCAGCAGCCCCACCGGGGAGACCGAGCAGTACTTC.

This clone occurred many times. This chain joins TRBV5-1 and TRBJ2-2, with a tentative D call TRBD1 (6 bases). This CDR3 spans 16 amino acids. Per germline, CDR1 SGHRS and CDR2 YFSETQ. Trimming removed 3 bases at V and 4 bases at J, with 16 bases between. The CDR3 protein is CASSSNPGTRTGELFF. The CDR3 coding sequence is TGCGCCAGCAGCTCAAACCCCGGGACACGCACCGGGGAGCTGTTTTTT.

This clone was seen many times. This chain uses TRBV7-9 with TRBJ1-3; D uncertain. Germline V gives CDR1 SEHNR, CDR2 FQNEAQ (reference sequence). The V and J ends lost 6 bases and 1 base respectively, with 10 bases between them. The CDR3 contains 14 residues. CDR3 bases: TGTGCCAGCAGGACCGGGGTTTCTGGAAACACCATATATTTT. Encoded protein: CASRTGVSGNTIYF.

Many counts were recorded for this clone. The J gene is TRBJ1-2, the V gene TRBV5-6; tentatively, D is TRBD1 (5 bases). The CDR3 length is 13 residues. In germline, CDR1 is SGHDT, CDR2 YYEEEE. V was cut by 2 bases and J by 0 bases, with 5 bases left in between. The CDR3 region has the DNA TGTGCCAGCAGCTTAGGGGCTAACTATGGCTACACCTTC. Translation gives CASSLGANYGYTF.

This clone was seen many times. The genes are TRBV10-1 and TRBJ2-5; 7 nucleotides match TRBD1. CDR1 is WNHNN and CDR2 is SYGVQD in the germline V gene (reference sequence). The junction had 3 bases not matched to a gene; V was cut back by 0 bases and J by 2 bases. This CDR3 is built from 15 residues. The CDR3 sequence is CASSESGTAQETQYF. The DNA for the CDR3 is TGCGCCAGCAGTGAGTCGGGGACAGCTCAAGAGACCCAGTACTTC.

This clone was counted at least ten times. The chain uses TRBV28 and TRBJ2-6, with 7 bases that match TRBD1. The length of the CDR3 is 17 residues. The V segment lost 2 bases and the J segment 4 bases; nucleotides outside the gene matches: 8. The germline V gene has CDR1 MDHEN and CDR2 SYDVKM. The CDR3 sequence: CASSLPQGVGGANVLTF. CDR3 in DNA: TGTGCCAGCAGTTTACCTCAGGGGGTGGGAGGGGCCAACGTCCTGACTTTC.